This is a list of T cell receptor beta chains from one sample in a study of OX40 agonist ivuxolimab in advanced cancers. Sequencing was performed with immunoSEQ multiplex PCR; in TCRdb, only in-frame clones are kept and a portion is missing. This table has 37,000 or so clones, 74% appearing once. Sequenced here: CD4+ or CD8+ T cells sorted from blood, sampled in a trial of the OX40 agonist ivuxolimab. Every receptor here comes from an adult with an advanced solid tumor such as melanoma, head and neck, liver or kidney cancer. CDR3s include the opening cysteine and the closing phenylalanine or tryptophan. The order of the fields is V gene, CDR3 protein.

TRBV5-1 CAPLDSGSGEAFF
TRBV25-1 CASSEWREAQPQHF
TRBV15 CATSRDKGTGFLGYTF
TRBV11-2 CASSSWGAERETQYF
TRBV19 CASRRDGQETQYF
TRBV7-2 CASSLGRTSTDTQYF
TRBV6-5 CASSYPAGLFF
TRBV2 CASTPATSGGAGELFF
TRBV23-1 CASSQLPSGQRNTEAFF
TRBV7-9 CASSPTGTGGKNEQFF
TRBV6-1 CASKVTASTDTQYF
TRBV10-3 CAISHGTGQSSPLHF
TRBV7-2 CASSSGGAGALSLHF
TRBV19 CASSLGASTGELFF
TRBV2 CASSEIVAGAGNEQFF
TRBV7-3 CASTLPGRQEKLFF
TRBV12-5 CASGKGFTDTQYF
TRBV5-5 CASQGTGGETQYF
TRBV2 CASSGTAGNQPQHF
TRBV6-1 CASSEVDSGGKDTQYF
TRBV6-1 CASSEGTNSPLHF
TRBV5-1 CASRYKELYGYTF
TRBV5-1 CASSWLGQTILNTEAFF
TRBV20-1 CSARGQETQYF
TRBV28 CASSSPGTGLLEQYF
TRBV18 CASSPDRDQPQHF
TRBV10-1 CASREYRVSGNTIYF
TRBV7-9 CASSTTGLRNTEAFF
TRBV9 CASSTDRDTYEQYF
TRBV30 CAWSDSSNQPQHF
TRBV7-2 CASSVNSGNTIYF
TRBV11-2 CASSRTGTEAFF
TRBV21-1 CASSKALSLAGAGETQYF
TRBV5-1 CASSLLQPGSYEQYF
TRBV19 CASSAGTGYGYTF
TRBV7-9 CASSLVSRNSPLHF
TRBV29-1 CSVESDRFVRGYGYTF
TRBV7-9 CASSLDGLGGIEAFF
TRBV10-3 CASRGEGLYGYTF
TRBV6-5 CASSQLQGRNQPQHF
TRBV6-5 CASSYYVAGVGETQYF
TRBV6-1 CASSESVTELYGYTF